This T cell receptor beta chain was observed in a study of post-analysis software for immune sequencing data. Study outcomes and limitations: When patients were compared with controls, roughly five TRBV segments were more frequent, TRBV5-6, TRBV5-1 and TRBV20-1 among them.

Tagging with unique molecular identifiers was a feature of the TCR beta cDNA libraries. TCRdb ran MiXCR on the PCR reads and lists one entry per CDR3 protein. The table has hundreds of thousands of distinct CDR3 sequences, roughly 29% seen once. This CDR3 spans 16 amino acids. V shed 0 bases and J shed 6 bases, with 15 bases lying between them. CDR1 is LGHNA and CDR2 is YSLEER in the germline V gene. This clonotype was observed a few times. Its antigen is unidentified. This clonotype was sampled from a girl between 10 and 17 years old with multiple sclerosis. The chain uses TRBV4-3 and TRBJ2-1, with D tentatively TRBD1 or TRBD2 (5 bases each). Sequencing was performed on blood. The CDR3 reads CASSQDLRGALNEQFF. As DNA, the CDR3 is TGCGCCAGCAGCCAAGATCTTAGAGGGGCCCTCAATGAGCAGTTCTTC.